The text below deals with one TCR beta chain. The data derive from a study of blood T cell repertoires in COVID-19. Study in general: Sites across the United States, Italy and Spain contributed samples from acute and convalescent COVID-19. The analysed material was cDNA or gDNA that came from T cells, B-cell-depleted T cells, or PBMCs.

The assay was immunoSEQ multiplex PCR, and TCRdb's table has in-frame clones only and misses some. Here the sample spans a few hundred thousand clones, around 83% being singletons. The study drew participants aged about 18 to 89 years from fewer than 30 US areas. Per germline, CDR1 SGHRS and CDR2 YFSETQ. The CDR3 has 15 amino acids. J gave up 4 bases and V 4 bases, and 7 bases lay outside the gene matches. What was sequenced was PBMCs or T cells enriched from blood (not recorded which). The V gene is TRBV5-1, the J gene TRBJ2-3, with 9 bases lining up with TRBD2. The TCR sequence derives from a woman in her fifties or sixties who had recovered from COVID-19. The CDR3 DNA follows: TGCGCCAGCAGCCAATTTAGCGGGAGAGCAGATACGCAGTATTTT. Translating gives CASSQFSGRADTQYF.